The 10 T cell receptor beta chains given below trace back to one sample, sequenced in a study of T cells in women clearing cervical HPV infection. TCRdb's copy holds only in-frame clones and misses some; the assay was immunoSEQ multiplex PCR. In all, the sample yields about 22,000 clones. The sequenced material came from blood buffy coat. Source of these receptors: a woman between 18 and 69 years old with a cervical HPV16 infection that either progressed to CIN3+ or cleared (not recorded which).

This CDR3 reads CSATGTGTNYGYTF. CDR3 DNA (partial): TGCAGTGCTACTGGTACAGGGACAAACTATGGC. The genes are TRBV20-1 and TRBJ1-2; D might be TRBD1 (6 bases). The CDR3 end is not reached by the read, which stops 3 residues before it; the germline J gene fills it in. Germline V lookup: CDR1 DFQATT, CDR2 SNEGSKA (reference sequence). This CDR3 spans 14 amino acids. V shed 4 bases and J shed 2 bases, with 14 bases lying between them.

As concerns this clone: The observed sequence ends 3 residues before the CDR3 terminus, with the missing tail filled in from the germline J gene. The rearrangement joins TRBV7-8 to TRBJ2-7; 9 nucleotides agree with TRBD2. In germline, CDR1 is SGHVS, CDR2 FQNEAQ. Germline trimming cut 5 bases from V and 4 bases from J; bases unmatched to any gene: 9. The CDR3 is 15 residues long. CDR3 in amino acids: CASSPLGLANYEQYF. CDR3 bases read: TGTGCCAGCAGCCCCCTTGGACTAGCGAATTACGAG. Using reference TRBV7-8 and TRBJ2-7 for the parts outside the CDR3, the full variable domain is GAGVSQSPRYKVAKRGQDVALRCDPISGHVSLFWYQQALGQGPEFLTYFQNEAQLDKSGLPSDRFFAERPEGSVSTLKIQRTQQEDSAVYLCASSPLGLANYEQYFGPGTRLTVT.

Concerning this clone itself: The sequenced fragment ends 3 residues before the CDR3 boundary, so the rest is inferred from the germline J gene. The chain is built from TRBV2 and TRBJ2-2; D uncertain. Trimming shortened V by 6 bases and J by 7 bases, and 9 bases separated the two germline ends. In germline, CDR1 is SNHLY, CDR2 FYNNEI. The CDR3 runs to 12 residues. The CDR3 DNA, read in part, is TGTGCCAGCAGGGCCGATATCGGGGAG. Translating it yields CASRADIGE. The full-length CDR3 reads as CASRADIGELFF.

Note on this clone: Sequencing ends 3 residues short of the CDR3 end; the germline J gene provides the rest. The chain uses TRBV19 and TRBJ2-3; 8 nucleotides agree with TRBD2. The CDR3 has 16 amino acids. Germline assignment: CDR1 LNHDA and CDR2 SQIVND (reference sequence). Trimming at V came to 7 bases and at J to 0 bases, leaving 9 bases not matched to a gene. The CDR3 region is CASTSRGGYSTDTQYF. The CDR3 DNA, read in part, is TGTGCCAGTACCTCCCGGGGGGGGTATAGCACAGATACG. Complete variable domain (other parts from reference TRBV19 and TRBJ2-3): DGGITQSPKYLFRKEGQNVTLSCEQNLNHDAMYWYRQDPGQGLRLIYYSQIVNDFQKGDIAEGYSVSREKKESFPLTVTSAQKNPTAFYLCASTSRGGYSTDTQYFGPGTRLTVL.

A word on this clone: The read terminates 3 residues before the CDR3 end, so the remaining end is supplied by the germline J gene. V gene TRBV14 combines with J gene TRBJ2-3; 7 positions agree with TRBD2. The length of the CDR3 is 13 residues. Per germline, CDR1 SGHDN and CDR2 FVKESK. Trimming cost V 0 bases and J 8 bases; bases outside gene matches: 2. This CDR3 is CASSQDWGGTQYF. CDR3 DNA (partial): TGTGCCAGCAGCCAAGATTGGGGGGGTACG.

The CDR3 loop is CSARATSGVNDEQYF. Partial CDR3 DNA: TGCAGTGCTAGGGCCACTAGCGGGGTTAACGACGAG. This chain connects TRBV20-1 to TRBJ2-7; 10 bases agree with TRBD2. The read halts 3 residues ahead of the CDR3 end, with the missing end drawn from the germline J gene. This CDR3 is built from 15 residues. Germline V CDR1 and CDR2: DFQATT, SNEGSKA (reference sequence). The V and J ends lost 3 bases and 5 bases, in that order; junction bases with no gene match: 10.

Remarks on this clone: Read coverage stops 3 residues before the CDR3 terminus; the germline J gene supplies the remainder. This chain connects TRBV12-3 or TRBV12-4 to TRBJ2-3; 12 positions match TRBD2. V shed 2 bases and J 3 bases; nucleotides not matched to a gene: 12. This CDR3 is 19 amino acids long. The CDR3 here is CASSLSIRGLAGMTDTQYF. CDR3 DNA (partial): TGTGCCAGCAGTTTAAGTATTCGTGGACTAGCGGGGATGACAGATACG.

On this clone itself: With the read ending 3 residues before the CDR3 end, the germline J gene is used to fill in that end. This sequence joins TRBV19 and TRBJ1-2, with 7 bases aligning to TRBD1. J lost 4 bases, V lost 0 bases, and 8 bases had no gene match. Germline V gene data show CDR1 as LNHDA and CDR2 as SQIVND (reference sequence). The CDR3 runs 16 residues. This CDR3 is CASSIDGSGDSYGYTF. The part of the CDR3 DNA that was read is TGTGCCAGTAGTATAGATGGGTCAGGGGACAGCTATGGC.

Remarks on this clone: Read coverage stops 3 residues before the CDR3 terminus; the germline J gene supplies the remainder. The J gene is TRBJ2-3, the V gene TRBV6-2 or TRBV6-3; TRBD2 matches at 8 bases. CDR3 length: 15 amino acids. Losses at the gene ends were 4 bases for V and 3 bases for J; bases not matched to a gene: 6. From germline, CDR1 is MNHEY and CDR2 SVGEGT. The CDR3 sequence: CASSWRLAKTDTQYF. Partial CDR3 DNA: TGTGCCAGCAGTTGGCGACTAGCGAAAACAGATACG.

On this clone itself: The sequenced fragment ends 3 residues before the CDR3 boundary, so the rest is inferred from the germline J gene. V is TRBV7-6 and J is TRBJ2-3; tentatively, D is TRBD1 (6 bases). Trimming left V 1 base short and J 4 bases short, with 9 bases between. The length of the CDR3 is 14 residues. Germline values: CDR1 SGHVS, CDR2 FNYEAQ. CDR3 bases read: TGTGCCAGCAGCTTAGACAGGGTATCAGATACG. Its protein is CASSLDRVSDT. The CDR3 as a whole reads CASSLDRVSDTQYF.